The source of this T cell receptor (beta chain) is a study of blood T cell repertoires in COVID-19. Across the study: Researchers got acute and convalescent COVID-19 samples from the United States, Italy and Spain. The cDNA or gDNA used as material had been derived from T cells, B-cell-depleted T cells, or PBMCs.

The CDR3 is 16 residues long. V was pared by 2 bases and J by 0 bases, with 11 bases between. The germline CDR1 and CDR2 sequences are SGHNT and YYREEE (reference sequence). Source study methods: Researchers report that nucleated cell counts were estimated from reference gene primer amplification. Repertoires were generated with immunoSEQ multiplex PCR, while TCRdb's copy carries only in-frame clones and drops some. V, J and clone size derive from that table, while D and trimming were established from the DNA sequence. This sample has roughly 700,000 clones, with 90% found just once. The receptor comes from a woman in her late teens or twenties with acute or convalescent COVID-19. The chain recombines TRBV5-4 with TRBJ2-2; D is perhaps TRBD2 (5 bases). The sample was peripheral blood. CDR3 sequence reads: CASSFGNDPNTGELFF. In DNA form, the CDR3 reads TGTGCCAGCAGCTTCGGGAACGACCCGAACACCGGGGAGCTGTTTTTT.